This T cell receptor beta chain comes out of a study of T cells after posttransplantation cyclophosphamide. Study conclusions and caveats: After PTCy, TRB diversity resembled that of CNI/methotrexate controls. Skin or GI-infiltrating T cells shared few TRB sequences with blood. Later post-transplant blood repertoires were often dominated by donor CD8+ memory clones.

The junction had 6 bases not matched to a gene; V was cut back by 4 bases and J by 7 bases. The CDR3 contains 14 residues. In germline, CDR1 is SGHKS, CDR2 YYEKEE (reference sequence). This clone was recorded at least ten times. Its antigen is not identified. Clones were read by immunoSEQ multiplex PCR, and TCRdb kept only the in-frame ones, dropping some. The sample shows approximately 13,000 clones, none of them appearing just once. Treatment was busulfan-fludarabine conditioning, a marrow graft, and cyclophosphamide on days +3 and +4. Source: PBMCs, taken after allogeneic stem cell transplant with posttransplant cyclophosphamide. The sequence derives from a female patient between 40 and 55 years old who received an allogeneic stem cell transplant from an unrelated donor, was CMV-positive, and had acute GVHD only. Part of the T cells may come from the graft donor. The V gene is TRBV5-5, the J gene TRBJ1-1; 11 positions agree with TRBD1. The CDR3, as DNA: TGTGCCAGCAGCCCGGACAGGGGGCTCCGTGAAGCTTTCTTT. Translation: CASSPDRGLREAFF.